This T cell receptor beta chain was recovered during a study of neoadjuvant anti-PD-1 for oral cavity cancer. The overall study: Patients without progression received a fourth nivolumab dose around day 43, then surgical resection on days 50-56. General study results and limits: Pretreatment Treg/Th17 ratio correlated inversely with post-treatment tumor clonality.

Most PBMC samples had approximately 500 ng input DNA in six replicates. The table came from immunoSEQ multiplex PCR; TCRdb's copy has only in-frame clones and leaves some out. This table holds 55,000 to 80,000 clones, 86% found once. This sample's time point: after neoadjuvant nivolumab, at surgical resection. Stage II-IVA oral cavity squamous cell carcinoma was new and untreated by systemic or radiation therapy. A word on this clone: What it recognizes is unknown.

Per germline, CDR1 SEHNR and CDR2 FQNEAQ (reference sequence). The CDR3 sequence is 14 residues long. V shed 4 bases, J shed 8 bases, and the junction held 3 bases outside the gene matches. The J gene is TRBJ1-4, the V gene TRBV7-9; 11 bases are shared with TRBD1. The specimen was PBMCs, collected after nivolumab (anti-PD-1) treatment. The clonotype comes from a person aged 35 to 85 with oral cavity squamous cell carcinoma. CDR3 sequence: CASSSGTGGEKLFF. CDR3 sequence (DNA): TGTGCCAGCAGCTCCGGGACAGGGGGAGAAAAACTGTTTTTT.